A single sample gave rise to the 18 T cell receptor beta chains below, sequenced in a study of T cell responses to AZD1222 COVID-19 vaccine. The method was immunoSEQ multiplex PCR; TCRdb's version includes in-frame clones alone and lacks a portion of them. The sample carries some 160,000 clones, around 85% recorded once. Sample: peripheral blood, taken 28 days after the second AZD1222 dose. These receptors originate from an adult who received the AZD1222 COVID-19 vaccine.

The chain carries TRBV10-3 and TRBJ2-3; TRBD1 matches at 7 bases. CDR1 and CDR2 from the germline V gene are ENHRY and SYGVKD. V lost 2 bases and J lost 7; bases outside the gene matches: 3. The CDR3 consists of 13 residues. The CDR3 bases are TGTGCCATCAGTGAGACAGGGGCGAATACGCAGTATTTT. It translates to CAISETGANTQYF.

The V call is TRBV20-1, the J call TRBJ2-6; either TRBD1 or TRBD2 may fit D (5 bases each). This CDR3 has 16 residues. Germline CDR1 DFQATT, CDR2 SNEGSKA (reference sequence). Trimming cost V 3 bases and J 2 bases, with 14 bases left between them. The CDR3 protein is CSASGAMRAGANVLTF. In DNA form, the CDR3 reads TGCAGTGCTAGTGGGGCGATGAGGGCTGGGGCCAACGTCCTGACTTTC.

The rearrangement joins TRBV10-1 to TRBJ1-2; a possible D gene is TRBD1 (5 bases). The V end was cut by 2 bases, the J end by 6 bases, with 13 bases between. Germline-derived CDR1 and CDR2 are WNHNN and SYGVQD (reference sequence). There are 14 residues in the CDR3. The CDR3 nucleotides read TGCGCCAGCAGTGAGACCGCGGGGGTCAATGGCTACACCTTC. It is translated as CASSETAGVNGYTF.

The chain combines TRBV3-1 (or the pseudogene TRBV3-2) with TRBJ2-4, with D perhaps matching TRBD2 (6 bases). The V end lost 3 bases, the J end lost 12 bases, and 15 bases lay between the germline ends. The germline gives CDR1 LGHDT, CDR2 YNNKEL (reference sequence). CDR3 length equals 13 residues. This chain's CDR3 is CASSHGSAGHQYF. In nucleotides, the CDR3 is TGTGCCAGCAGCCACGGTAGTGCGGGGCATCAGTACTTC.

This clone came up once. The gene calls are TRBV19 and TRBJ2-7; D gene ambiguous. The CDR3 is made up of 14 amino acids. V lost 1 base, J lost 2 bases, and 9 bases lay in between. Germline V lookup: CDR1 LNHDA, CDR2 SQIVND (reference sequence). Here the CDR3 DNA reads TGTGCCAGTAGTATAGGGGTGGCGGCCTACGAGCAGTACTTC. As protein: CASSIGVAAYEQYF.

V usage is TRBV7-9 and J usage is TRBJ2-1; 7 nucleotides match TRBD2. CDR3 size: 15 residues. The ends lost 5 bases at V and 7 bases at J; junction bases unmatched: 11. Germline CDR1 is SEHNR and CDR2 is FQNEAQ (reference sequence). The CDR3 loop reads CASSVLRAGRNEQFF. CDR3 DNA sequence: TGTGCCAGCAGCGTCCTGCGAGCGGGGAGGAATGAGCAGTTCTTC.

The V gene is TRBV7-9, the J gene TRBJ1-5; D is undetermined. V was trimmed by 5 bases and J by 0 bases, leaving 8 bases between them. The CDR3 runs to 14 residues. CDR1 is SEHNR, CDR2 FQNEAQ, per germline (reference sequence). The CDR3 protein is CASSPDYSNQPQHF. CDR3 sequence (DNA): TGTGCCAGCAGCCCAGACTATAGCAATCAGCCCCAGCATTTT.

This chain links TRBV3-1 (or the pseudogene TRBV3-2) with TRBJ2-5; TRBD2 matches 14 bases. V was pared by 4 bases and J by 4 bases, with 5 bases of the junction left unmatched. The CDR3 covers 16 residues. Germline V gene lookup returns CDR1 LGHDT and CDR2 YNNKEL (reference sequence). DNA of the CDR3: TGTGCCAGCAGCCCCGGGACTAGCGGGGGTGGAGAGACCCAGTACTTC. Residues: CASSPGTSGGGETQYF.

J is TRBJ2-1 and V is TRBV7-2, with TRBD1 matching 7 bases. The germline gives CDR1 SGHTA, CDR2 FQGNSA. Trimming removed 5 bases from V and 12 bases from J; junction bases left unmatched: 4. CDR3 size: 11 residues. The CDR3 sequence is CASSPGQRQFF. DNA of the CDR3: TGTGCCAGCAGCCCGGGACAGAGGCAGTTCTTC. Drawing the rest from reference TRBV7-2 and TRBJ2-1, the complete variable domain is GAGVSQSPSNKVTEKGKDVELRCDPISGHTALYWYRQSLGQGLEFLIYFQGNSAPDKSGLPSDRFSAERTGGSVSTLTIQRTQQEDSAVYLCASSPGQRQFFGPGTRLTVL.

Here the CDR3 DNA reads TGCAGCTCGAGCTTGTCCGGGGGGCGCTTTGTTGGTGGTACAGATACGCAGTATTTT. Protein: CSSSLSGGRFVGGTDTQYF. The V and J genes are TRBV29-1 and TRBJ2-3, with D possibly TRBD2 on 7 matching bases. The V gene's germline CDR1 is SQVTM and CDR2 ANQGSEA. V lost 8 bases and J lost 3, with 33 bases in between. This CDR3 has 19 residues.

The J gene is TRBJ2-2, the V gene TRBV3-1 (or the pseudogene TRBV3-2); D is unresolved. The germline V gene encodes CDR1 LGHDT and CDR2 YNNKEL (reference sequence). This CDR3 spans 15 amino acids. Trimming took 6 bases from V and 0 from J, leaving 11 bases between them. CDR3 in DNA: TGTGCCAGCAGTGGGCAGGCCGCGAACACCGGGGAGCTGTTTTTT. Encoded protein: CASSGQAANTGELFF.

The gene calls are TRBV14 and TRBJ2-5; D not certain. Germline V gene data show CDR1 as SGHDN and CDR2 as FVKESK. V dropped 1 base and J dropped 5 bases, with 8 bases sitting between them. CDR3 size: 13 residues. The CDR3 reads CASSQGARETQYF. The CDR3 region has the DNA TGTGCCAGCAGCCAAGGGGCACGGGAGACCCAGTACTTC.

The gene calls are TRBV21-1 and TRBJ2-7; TRBD2 is the table's D call, not checked against the DNA. TRBV21-1 is an annotated pseudogene. The CDR3 totals 16 residues. The CDR3 sequence is CASSICRGASRYEQYF. CDR3 DNA: TGTGCCAGCAGCATATGCCGGGGGGCTAGTAGGTACGAGCAGTACTTC.

V and J are TRBV3-1 (or the pseudogene TRBV3-2) and TRBJ2-5, with D tentatively TRBD2 (5 bases). Trimming removed 3 bases at V and 0 bases at J, with 8 bases between. Germline V gene sequence: CDR1 LGHDT, CDR2 YNNKEL (reference sequence). This CDR3 comprises 14 residues. CDR3 loop: CASSHPGNQETQYF. CDR3 nucleotide sequence: TGTGCCAGCAGCCATCCCGGGAACCAAGAGACCCAGTACTTC.

The chain recombines TRBV6-5 with TRBJ1-5; no firm D call. Germline values: CDR1 MNHEY, CDR2 SVGAGI. Trimming took 8 bases from V and 4 from J, leaving 15 bases between them. The CDR3 consists of 14 residues. The CDR3 sequence: CASSPRQANQPQHF. In nucleotides, the CDR3 is TGTGCCAGCTCCCCAAGGCAGGCGAATCAGCCCCAGCATTTT.

The chain carries TRBV5-1 and TRBJ2-7; D is ambiguous. The germline V and J ends were trimmed by 7 bases and 3 bases, with 14 bases remaining between them. The germline V gene has CDR1 SGHRS and CDR2 YFSETQ. The CDR3 consists of 13 residues. The CDR3 is CASGPGRSYEQYF. CDR3 sequence (DNA): TGCGCCAGCGGACCGGGCCGCAGCTACGAGCAGTACTTC.

This clone was detected a few times. The chain couples TRBV7-9 to TRBJ1-4; D gene ambiguous. CDR1 and CDR2 from the germline V gene are SEHNR and FQNEAQ (reference sequence). The CDR3 covers 12 residues. The V and J ends lost 8 bases and 10 bases respectively, with 14 bases between them. The CDR3 coding sequence is TGTGCCAGCGGTGTTCTAGAAGGAAAACTGTTTTTT. Translated: CASGVLEGKLFF.

The chain couples TRBV4-1 to TRBJ1-1; D call uncertain. Trimming cost V 2 bases and J 3 bases, with 10 bases left between them. Germline-derived CDR1 and CDR2 are MGHRA and YSYEKL. This CDR3 spans 14 amino acids. CDR3 sequence reads: CASSQLLGYTEAFF. The CDR3 bases are TGCGCCAGCAGCCAACTCCTAGGGTACACTGAAGCTTTCTTT.